The clone carrying this T cell receptor beta chain was counted many times. Antigen: not known. This sample was taken from a study of T cell repertoires in cytomegalovirus infection. Each CDR3 protein is one row after TCRdb ran MiXCR on the reads. The table shows about 530,000 distinct CDR3 sequences, with about 26% occurring only once. V lost 1 base, J lost 11 bases, and 9 bases lay in between. The CDR3 extends over 13 amino acids. From germline, CDR1 is SEHNR and CDR2 FQNEAQ (reference sequence). The study, taken as a whole, reports: The cumulative frequency of public TCR beta families distinguished individuals who carried CMV together with the relevant HLA. Clonotypes of TCR beta that were HLA-C-restricted and CMV-specific dominated the ex vivo response.

This clonotype originated in a human donor in good health (CMV status not recorded). Some clones in this sample may be carry-over from other donors' samples. What was sequenced was PBMCs. The chain carries TRBV7-9 and TRBJ1-6; D is unresolved. CDR3 DNA: TGTGCCAGCAGCTTAGGTGGGGAACCACCCCTCCACTTT. It translates to CASSLGGEPPLHF. Filled out from reference TRBV7-9 and TRBJ1-6, the complete variable domain reads DTGVSQNPRHKITKRGQNVTFRCDPISEHNRLYWYRQTLGQGPEFLTYFQNEAQLEKSRLLSDRFSAERPKGSFSTLEIQRTEQGDSAMYLCASSLGGEPPLHFGNGTRLTVT.